Only a few counts were recorded for the clone carrying this T cell receptor beta chain. The antigen remains undetermined. The data belong to a study of identical twins. Study conclusions and caveats: Alpha sequences out of frame and shared by twins had excess low generation probability.

Template switching introduced a universal primer site, and the cDNA bore unique molecular identifiers. Via MiXCR, TCRdb re-called the 5' RACE reads, giving one row per CDR3 protein. The sample contains 410,000 or so distinct CDR3 sequences, less than 20% of which appear only once. In germline, CDR1 is MGHRA, CDR2 YSYEKL. The CDR3 totals 15 residues. Trimming shortened V by 1 base and J by 0 bases, and 9 bases separated the two germline ends. Sequenced material: naive T cells sorted from blood. The chain combines TRBV4-1 with TRBJ2-5, with D possibly being TRBD2 (6 bases). The TCR originated in a man between 50 and 59 years old in good health. CDR3 region: CASSQVGGNQETQYF. CDR3 coding DNA: TGCGCCAGCAGCCAAGTAGGAGGGAACCAAGAGACCCAGTACTTC.